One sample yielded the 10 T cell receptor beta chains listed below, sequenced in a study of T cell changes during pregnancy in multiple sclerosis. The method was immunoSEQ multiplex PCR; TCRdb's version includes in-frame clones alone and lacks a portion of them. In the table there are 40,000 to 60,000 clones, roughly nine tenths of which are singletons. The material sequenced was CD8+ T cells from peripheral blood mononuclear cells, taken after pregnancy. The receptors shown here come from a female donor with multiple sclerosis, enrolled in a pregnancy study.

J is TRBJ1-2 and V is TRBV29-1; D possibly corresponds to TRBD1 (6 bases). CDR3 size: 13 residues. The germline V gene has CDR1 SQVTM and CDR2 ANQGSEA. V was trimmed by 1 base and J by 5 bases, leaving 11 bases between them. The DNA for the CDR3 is TGCAGCGTTGAAGGAGGGGGAACTTATGGCTACACCTTC. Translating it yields CSVEGGGTYGYTF. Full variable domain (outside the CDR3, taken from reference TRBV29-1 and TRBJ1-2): SAVISQKPSRDICQRGTSLTIQCQVDSQVTMMFWYRQQPGQSLTLIATANQGSEATYESGFVIDKFPISRPNLTFSTLTVSNMSPEDSSIYLCSVEGGGTYGYTFGSGTRLTVV.

The CDR3 spells CASSPRSYEQYF. In nucleotides, the CDR3 is TGTGCCAGCAGCCCCAGGTCCTACGAGCAGTACTTC. The V and J genes are TRBV5-6 and TRBJ2-7, with D hard to call. The germline V gene has CDR1 SGHDT and CDR2 YYEEEE. The CDR3 sequence is 12 residues long. V dropped 4 bases and J dropped 1 base, with 6 bases sitting between them.

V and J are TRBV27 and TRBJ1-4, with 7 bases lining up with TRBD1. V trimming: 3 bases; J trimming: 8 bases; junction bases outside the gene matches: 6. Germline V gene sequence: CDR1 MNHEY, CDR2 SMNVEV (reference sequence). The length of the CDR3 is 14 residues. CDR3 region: CASSLTGFREKLFF. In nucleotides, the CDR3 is TGTGCCAGCAGTTTGACAGGGTTCAGGGAAAAACTGTTTTTT.

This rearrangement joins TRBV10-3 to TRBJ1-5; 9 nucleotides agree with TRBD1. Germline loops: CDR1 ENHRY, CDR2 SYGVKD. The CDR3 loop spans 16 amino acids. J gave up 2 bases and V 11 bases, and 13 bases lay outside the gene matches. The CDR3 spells CAVGLTTGGRNQPQHF. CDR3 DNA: TGTGCCGTTGGGCTCACTACAGGGGGCCGCAATCAGCCCCAGCATTTT.

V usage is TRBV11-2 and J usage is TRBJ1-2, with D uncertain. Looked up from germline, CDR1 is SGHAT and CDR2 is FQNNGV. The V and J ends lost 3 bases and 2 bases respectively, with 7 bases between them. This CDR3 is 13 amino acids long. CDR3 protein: CASSFGQNYGYTF. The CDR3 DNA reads TGTGCCAGCAGCTTTGGCCAGAACTATGGCTACACCTTC.

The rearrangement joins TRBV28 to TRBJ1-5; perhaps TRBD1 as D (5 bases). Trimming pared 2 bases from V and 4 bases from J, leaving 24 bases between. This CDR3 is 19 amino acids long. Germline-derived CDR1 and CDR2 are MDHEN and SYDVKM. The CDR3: CASSLRNGGSGRTNQPQHF. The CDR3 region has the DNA TGTGCCAGCAGTTTACGTAACGGGGGTAGTGGCAGGACAAATCAGCCCCAGCATTTT. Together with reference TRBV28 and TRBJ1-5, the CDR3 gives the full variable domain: DVKVTQSSRYLVKRTGEKVFLECVQDMDHENMFWYRQDPGLGLRLIYFSYDVKMKEKGDIPEGYSVSREKKERFSLILESASTNQTSMYLCASSLRNGGSGRTNQPQHFGDGTRLSIL.

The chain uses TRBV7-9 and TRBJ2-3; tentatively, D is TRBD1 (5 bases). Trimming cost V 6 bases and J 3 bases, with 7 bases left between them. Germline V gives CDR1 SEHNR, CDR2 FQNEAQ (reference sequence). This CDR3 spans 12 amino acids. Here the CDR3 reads CASSQGTDTQYF. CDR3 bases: TGTGCCAGCAGTCAGGGTACAGATACGCAGTATTTT.

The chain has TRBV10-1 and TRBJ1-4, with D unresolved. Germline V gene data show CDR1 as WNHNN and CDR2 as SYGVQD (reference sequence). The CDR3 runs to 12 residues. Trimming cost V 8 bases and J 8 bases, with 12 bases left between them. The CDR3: CASGSVVEKLFF. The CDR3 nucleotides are TGCGCCAGCGGTTCGGTAGTGGAAAAACTGTTTTTT.

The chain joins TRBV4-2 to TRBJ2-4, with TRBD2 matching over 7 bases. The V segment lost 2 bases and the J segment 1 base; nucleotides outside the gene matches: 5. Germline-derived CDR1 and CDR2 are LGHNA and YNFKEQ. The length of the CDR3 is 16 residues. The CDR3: CASSQLGEGAKNIQYF. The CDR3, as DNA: TGTGCCAGCAGCCAATTGGGGGAGGGGGCCAAAAACATTCAGTACTTC.

For the CDR3, the DNA is TGTGCCAGCAGTTACCCGACAGGGGGAACCGGGGAGCTGTTTTTT. The encoded protein is CASSYPTGGTGELFF. The chain couples TRBV6-5 to TRBJ2-2; 9 nucleotides align to TRBD1. Germline trimming cut 2 bases from V and 5 bases from J; bases unmatched to any gene: 3. The CDR3 loop spans 15 amino acids. Germline V lookup: CDR1 MNHEY, CDR2 SVGAGI.